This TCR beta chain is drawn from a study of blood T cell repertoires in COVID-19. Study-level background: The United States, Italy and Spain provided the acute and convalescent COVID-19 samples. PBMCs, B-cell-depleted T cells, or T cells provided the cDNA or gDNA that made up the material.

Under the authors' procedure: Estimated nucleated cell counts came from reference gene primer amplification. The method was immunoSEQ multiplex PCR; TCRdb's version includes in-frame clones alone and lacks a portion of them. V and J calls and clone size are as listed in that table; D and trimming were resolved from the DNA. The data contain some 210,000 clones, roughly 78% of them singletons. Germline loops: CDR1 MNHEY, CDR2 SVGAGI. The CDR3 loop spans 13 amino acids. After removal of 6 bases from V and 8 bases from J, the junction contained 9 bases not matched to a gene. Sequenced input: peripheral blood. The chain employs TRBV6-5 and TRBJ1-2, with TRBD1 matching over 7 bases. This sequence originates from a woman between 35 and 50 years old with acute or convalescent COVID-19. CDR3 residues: CASSWTGLGGYTF. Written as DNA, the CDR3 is TGTGCCAGCAGCTGGACAGGTCTGGGAGGCTACACCTTC.